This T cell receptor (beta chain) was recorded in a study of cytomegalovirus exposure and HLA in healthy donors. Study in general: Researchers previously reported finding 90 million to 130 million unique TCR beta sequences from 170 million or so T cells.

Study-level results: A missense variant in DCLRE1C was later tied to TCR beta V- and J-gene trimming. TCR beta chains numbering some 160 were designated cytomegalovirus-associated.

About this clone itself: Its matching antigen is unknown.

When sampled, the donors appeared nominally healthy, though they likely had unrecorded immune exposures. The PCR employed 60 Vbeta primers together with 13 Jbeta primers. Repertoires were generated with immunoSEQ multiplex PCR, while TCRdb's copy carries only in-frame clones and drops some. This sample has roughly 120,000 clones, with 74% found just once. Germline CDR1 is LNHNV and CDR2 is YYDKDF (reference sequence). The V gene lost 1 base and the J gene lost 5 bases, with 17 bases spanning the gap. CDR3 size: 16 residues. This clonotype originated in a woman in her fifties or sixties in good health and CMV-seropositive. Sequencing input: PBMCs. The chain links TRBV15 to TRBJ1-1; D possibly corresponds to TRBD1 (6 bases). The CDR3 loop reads CATSRVLTGLQTEAFF. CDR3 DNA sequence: TGTGCCACCAGCAGAGTCCTTACAGGGTTGCAGACTGAAGCTTTCTTT.